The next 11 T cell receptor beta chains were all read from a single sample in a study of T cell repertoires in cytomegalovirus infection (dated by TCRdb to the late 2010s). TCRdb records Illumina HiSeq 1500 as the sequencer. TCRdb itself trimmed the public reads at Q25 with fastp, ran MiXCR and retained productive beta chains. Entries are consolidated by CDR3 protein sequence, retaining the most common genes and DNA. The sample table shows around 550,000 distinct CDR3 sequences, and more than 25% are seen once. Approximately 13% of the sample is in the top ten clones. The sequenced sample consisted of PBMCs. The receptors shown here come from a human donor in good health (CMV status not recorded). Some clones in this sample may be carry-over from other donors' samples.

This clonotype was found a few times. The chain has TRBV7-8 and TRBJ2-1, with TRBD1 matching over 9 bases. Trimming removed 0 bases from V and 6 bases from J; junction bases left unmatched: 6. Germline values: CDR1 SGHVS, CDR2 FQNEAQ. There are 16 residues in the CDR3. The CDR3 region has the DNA TGTGCCAGCAGCTTAGCCACGGGACAGGGAGGCAATGAGCAGTTCTTC. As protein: CASSLATGQGGNEQFF.

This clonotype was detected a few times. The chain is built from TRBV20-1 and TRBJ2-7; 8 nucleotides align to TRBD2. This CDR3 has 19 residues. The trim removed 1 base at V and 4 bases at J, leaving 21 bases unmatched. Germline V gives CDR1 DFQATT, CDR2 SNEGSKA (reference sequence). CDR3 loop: CSARAGPGGGRSLSYEQYF. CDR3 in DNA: TGCAGTGCTAGAGCAGGACCGGGCGGGGGGAGGTCCCTTTCGTACGAGCAGTACTTC.

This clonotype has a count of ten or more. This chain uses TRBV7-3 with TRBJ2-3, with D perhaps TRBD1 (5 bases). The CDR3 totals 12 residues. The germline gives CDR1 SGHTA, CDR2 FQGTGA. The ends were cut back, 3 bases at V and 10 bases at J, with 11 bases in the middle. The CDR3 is CASSFNQGPQYF. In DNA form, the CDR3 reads TGTGCCAGCAGCTTTAATCAGGGTCCGCAGTATTTT.

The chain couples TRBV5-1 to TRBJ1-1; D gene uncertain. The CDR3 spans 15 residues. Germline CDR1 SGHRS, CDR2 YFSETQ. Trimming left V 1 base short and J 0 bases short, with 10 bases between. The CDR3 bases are TGCGCCAGCAGCTTGATTTCATCGATGAACACTGAAGCTTTCTTT. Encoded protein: CASSLISSMNTEAFF.

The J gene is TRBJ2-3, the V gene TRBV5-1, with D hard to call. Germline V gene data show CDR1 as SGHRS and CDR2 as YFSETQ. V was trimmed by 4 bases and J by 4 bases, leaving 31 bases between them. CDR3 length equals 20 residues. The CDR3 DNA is TGCGCCAGCAGCCCGACGGGTCTTTCCAAGTTGGTAGTAGGAGCAGATACGCAGTATTTT. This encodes CASSPTGLSKLVVGADTQYF.

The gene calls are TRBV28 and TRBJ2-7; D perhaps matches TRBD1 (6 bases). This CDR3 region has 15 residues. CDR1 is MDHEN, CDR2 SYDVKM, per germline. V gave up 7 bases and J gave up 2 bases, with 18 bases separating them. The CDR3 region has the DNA TGTGCCAGCACCCTACAGGGCGCTAGAACCTACGAGCAGTACTTC. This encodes CASTLQGARTYEQYF. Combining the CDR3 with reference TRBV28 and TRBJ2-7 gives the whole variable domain DVKVTQSSRYLVKRTGEKVFLECVQDMDHENMFWYRQDPGLGLRLIYFSYDVKMKEKGDIPEGYSVSREKKERFSLILESASTNQTSMYLCASTLQGARTYEQYFGPGTRLTVT.

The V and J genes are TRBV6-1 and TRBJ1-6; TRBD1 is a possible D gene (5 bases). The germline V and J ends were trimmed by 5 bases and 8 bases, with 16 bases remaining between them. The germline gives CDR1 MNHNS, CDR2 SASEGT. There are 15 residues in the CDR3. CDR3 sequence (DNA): TGTGCCAGCAGTTATTATCCAGGGTCCGATTCACCCCTCCACTTT. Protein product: CASSYYPGSDSPLHF.

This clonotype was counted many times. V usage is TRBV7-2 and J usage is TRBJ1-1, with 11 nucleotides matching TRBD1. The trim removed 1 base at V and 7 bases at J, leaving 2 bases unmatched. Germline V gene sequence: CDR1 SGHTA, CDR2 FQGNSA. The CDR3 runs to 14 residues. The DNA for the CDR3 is TGTGCCAGCAGCTTAGGGACAGGGGGCTTTGAAGCTTTCTTT. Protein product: CASSLGTGGFEAFF.

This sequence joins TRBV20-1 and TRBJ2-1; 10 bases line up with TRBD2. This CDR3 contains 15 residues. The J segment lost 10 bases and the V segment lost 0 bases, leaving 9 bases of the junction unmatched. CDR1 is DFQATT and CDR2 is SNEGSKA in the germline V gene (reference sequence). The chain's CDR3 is CSARDFGLAGAEQFF. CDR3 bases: TGCAGTGCTAGAGATTTCGGCCTAGCGGGAGCCGAGCAGTTCTTC.

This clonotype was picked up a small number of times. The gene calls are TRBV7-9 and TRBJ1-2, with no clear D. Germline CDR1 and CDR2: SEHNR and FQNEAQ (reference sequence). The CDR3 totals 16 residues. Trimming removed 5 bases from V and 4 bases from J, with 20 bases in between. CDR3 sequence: CASSLNLGSSSYGYTF. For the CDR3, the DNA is TGTGCCAGCAGCCTGAATCTAGGGAGTTCTTCCTATGGCTACACCTTC.

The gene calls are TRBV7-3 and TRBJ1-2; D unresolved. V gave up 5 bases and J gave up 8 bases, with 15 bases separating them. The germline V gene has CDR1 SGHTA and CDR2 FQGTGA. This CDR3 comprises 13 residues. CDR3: CASSRDEGRGYTF. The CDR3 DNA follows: TGTGCCAGCAGCCGCGACGAGGGTAGAGGCTACACCTTC.